This T cell receptor beta chain was sequenced for a study of blood T cell repertoires in COVID-19. Study overall: Acute-phase and convalescent COVID-19 samples originated in the United States, Italy and Spain.

The CDR3 covers 18 residues. CDR1 is SGHTA and CDR2 is FQGTGA in the germline V gene. Between the trimmed V and J ends, which lost 2 bases and 6 bases, there was a span of 23 bases. In the study's own analysis: How many nucleated cells were present was estimated from reference gene primer amplification. TCRdb keeps only in-frame clones here, not all; method: immunoSEQ multiplex PCR. Clone size and V and J calls were adopted from that table, with D and trimming inferred from the DNA. This repertoire shows nearly 60,000 clones, 85% found once; its top ten account for roughly 5.1%. Sequences were obtained from peripheral blood. This clonotype originated in a man in his forties with active COVID-19. J is TRBJ2-1 and V is TRBV7-3; maybe TRBD2 (6 bases). The CDR3 bases are TGTGCCAGCAGCTTAGGCCCCAGCGGGCCGCCCTATCGCAATGAGCAGTTCTTC. Protein product: CASSLGPSGPPYRNEQFF.